This T cell receptor beta chain comes out of a study of T cells in localized non-small cell lung cancer. Study-level findings and limits: For the top 100 tumor clones, a median about 50 also appeared in adjacent lung. Owing to sequencing of a solitary tumor region, heterogeneity cannot be discounted. Uninvolved adjacent lung had higher T cell clonality than tumor and all other tissues. Higher adjacent-lung clonality was associated with shorter survival.

The CDR3 consists of 14 residues. V was clipped by 0 bases and J by 2 bases, with 5 bases between them. Germline lookup yields CDR1 MGHRA and CDR2 YSYEKL. Generated by immunoSEQ multiplex PCR, the TCRdb table keeps only in-frame clones and is missing some. This sample carries fewer than 9,000 clones, about half of them seen once, and the ten largest clones take around 4%. In regard to this clone: The antigen is unknown.

This material consisted of lymph node tissue, taken before any cancer treatment. This chain joins TRBV4-1 and TRBJ2-1, with unresolved D. This sequence originates from a man aged 40 to 70 with stage I lung adenocarcinoma. This CDR3 is CASSQEPTYNEQFF. In nucleotides, the CDR3 is TGCGCCAGCAGCCAAGAACCTACCTACAATGAGCAGTTCTTC.